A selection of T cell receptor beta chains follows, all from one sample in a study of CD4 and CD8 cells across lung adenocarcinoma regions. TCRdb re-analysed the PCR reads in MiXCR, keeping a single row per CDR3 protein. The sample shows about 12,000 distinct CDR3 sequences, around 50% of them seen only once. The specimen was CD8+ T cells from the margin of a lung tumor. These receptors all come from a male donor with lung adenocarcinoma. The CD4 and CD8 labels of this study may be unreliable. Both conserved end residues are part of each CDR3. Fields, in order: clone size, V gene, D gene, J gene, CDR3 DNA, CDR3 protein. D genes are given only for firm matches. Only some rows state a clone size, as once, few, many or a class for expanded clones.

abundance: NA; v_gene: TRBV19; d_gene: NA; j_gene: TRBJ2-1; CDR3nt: TGTGCCAGTAGTATTGGTTGGGAGACCCAGTTCTTC; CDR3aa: CASSIGWETQFF
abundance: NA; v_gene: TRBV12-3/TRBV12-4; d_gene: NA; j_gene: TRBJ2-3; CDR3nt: TGTGCCAGCAGAAGGCGGGATACGCAGTATTTT; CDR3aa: CASRRRDTQYF
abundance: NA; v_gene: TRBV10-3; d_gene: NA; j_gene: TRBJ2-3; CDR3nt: TGTGCGGGTCGCGGGGTCGCGGACCAAGATACCCAGTATTTC; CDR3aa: CAGRGVADQDTQYF
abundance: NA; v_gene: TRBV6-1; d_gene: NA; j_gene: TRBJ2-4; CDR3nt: TGTGCCAGCACGCAAGATTTAACCAAAAACATTCAGTACTTC; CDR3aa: CASTQDLTKNIQYF
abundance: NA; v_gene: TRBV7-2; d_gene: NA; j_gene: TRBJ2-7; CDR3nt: TGTGCCAGCAGCTTAAGGCAGACCTACGAGCAGTACTTC; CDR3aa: CASSLRQTYEQYF
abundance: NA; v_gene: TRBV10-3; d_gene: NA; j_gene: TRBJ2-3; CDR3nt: TGTGCCGCGGGGAGAGGGGGTCGTGACAAAGAGACGCAGTATTTT; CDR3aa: CAAGRGGRDKETQYF
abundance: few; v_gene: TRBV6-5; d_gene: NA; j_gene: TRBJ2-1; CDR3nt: TGTGCCAGCAGTTACGTCGCCGACAATGAGCAGTTCTTC; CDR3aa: CASSYVADNEQFF
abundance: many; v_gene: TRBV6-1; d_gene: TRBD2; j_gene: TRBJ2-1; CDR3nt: TGTGCCAGCAGTGAGAGGCCGGGACTAGAAGGTGAGCAGTTCTTC; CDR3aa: CASSERPGLEGEQFF
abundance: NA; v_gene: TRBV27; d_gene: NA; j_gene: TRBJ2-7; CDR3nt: TGTGCCAGTTCTCGGGGTAACTACGAGCAGTACTTC; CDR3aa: CASSRGNYEQYF
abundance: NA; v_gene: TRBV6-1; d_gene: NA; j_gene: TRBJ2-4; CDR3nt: TGTGGCAGCACGGGGGTGTGGGCCACAGATATGCAGTATTTC; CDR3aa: CGSTGVWATDMQYF
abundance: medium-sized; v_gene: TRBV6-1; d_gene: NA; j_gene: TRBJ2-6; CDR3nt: TGTGCCAGCAGTGAGGCGAGGCTCTCTGGGGCCAACGTCCTGACTTTC; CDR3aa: CASSEARLSGANVLTF
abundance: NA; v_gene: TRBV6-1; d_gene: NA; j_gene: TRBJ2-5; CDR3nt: TGTGCCAGCAGACTAACGCCAGGGTTGGGAGAGTCAGACACCCAGTACTTC; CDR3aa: CASRLTPGLGESDTQYF
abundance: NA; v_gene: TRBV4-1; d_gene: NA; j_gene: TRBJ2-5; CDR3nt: TGCGCCAGCAGGGATCGGAGGGGCCGGAACCCAGATACGCAGTACTTT; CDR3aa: CASRDRRGRNPDTQYF
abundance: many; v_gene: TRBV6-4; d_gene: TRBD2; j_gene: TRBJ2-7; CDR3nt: TGTGCCAGCAGGGAGCGGGAGGAGGTCCACGAGCAGTACTTC; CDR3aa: CASREREEVHEQYF
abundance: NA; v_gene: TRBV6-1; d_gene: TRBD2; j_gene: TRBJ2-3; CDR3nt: TGTGCCAGCAGTGAACCTAGCGGGAGAATCAATACGCAGTATTTT; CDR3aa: CASSEPSGRINTQYF
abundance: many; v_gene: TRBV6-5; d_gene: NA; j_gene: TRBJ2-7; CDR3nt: TGTGCCAGCAGTTTCTGGGACAATGAGCAGTACTTC; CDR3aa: CASSFWDNEQYF
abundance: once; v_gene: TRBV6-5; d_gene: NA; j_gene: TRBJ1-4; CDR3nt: TGTGCCAGCAGTTACGGTGCAACTAATGAAAAACTGTTTTTT; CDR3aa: CASSYGATNEKLFF
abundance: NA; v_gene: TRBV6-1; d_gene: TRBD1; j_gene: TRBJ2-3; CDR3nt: TGTGCCAGGGGTGAAGGGGGCCGCGTCACAGATACGCAGTATTTC; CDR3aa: CARGEGGRVTDTQYF
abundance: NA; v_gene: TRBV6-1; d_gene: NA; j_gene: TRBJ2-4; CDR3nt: TGTGCCAGGGTGCTGGGGGCCACAAATACGCAGTACTTC; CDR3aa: CARVLGATNTQYF
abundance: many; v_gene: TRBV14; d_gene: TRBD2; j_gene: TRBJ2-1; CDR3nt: TGTGCCAGCAGCCAAGTTGGTAGCGGGAGCTACAATGAGCAGTTCTTC; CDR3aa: CASSQVGSGSYNEQFF
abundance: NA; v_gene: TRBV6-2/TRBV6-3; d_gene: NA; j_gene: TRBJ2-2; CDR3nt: TGTGCCAGCAGTCCCCGGACTACTTACTCCGGGGAGCTGTTTTTT; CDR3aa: CASSPRTTYSGELFF
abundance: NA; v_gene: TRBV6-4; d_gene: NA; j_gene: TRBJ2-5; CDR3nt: TGTGCCAGCGCGGGGGGAGGGGGCGCTGACCCAGAGACCCAGTACTTC; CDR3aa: CASAGGGGADPETQYF
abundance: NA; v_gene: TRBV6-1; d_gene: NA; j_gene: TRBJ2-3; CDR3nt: TGTGCCAGCAGTGATTCGGCAGGAACAGATACGCAGTATTTT; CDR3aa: CASSDSAGTDTQYF
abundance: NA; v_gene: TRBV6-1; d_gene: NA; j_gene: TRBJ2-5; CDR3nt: TGTGCCAGCGTGGGACTCGGGGGCCGCGACCAAGATACCCAGTACTTC; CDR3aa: CASVGLGGRDQDTQYF
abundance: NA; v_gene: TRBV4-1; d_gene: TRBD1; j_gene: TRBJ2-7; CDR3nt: TGCGCCAGCAGCCAAGTTCCCCGAGGGACAGGGACCACCTACGAGCAGTACTTC; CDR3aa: CASSQVPRGTGTTYEQYF
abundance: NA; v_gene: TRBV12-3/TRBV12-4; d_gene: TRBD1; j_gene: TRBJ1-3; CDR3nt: TGTGCCAGCACCGGCGGACAGGGGCTCCTTGCTGGAAACACCATATATTTT; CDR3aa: CASTGGQGLLAGNTIYF
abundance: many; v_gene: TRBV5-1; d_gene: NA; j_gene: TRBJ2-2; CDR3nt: TGCGCCAGCAGCTGGGCGGAAAGGACCGACAACACCGGGGAGCTGTTTTTT; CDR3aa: CASSWAERTDNTGELFF
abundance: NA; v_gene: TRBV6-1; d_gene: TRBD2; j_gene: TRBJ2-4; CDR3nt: TGTGCCAGCAGACTAGGCCCCGGGTTGGGAGGGTCGGACATTCAGTACTTC; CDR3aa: CASRLGPGLGGSDIQYF
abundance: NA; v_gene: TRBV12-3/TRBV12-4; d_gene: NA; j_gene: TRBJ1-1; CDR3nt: TGTGCCAGCAGTTTTTTGAACACTGAAGCTTTCTTT; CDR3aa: CASSFLNTEAFF
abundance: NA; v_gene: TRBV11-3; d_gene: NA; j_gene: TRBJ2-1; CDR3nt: TGTGCCAGCACCGTGAGCCCAGATGCGCAGTATTTC; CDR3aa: CASTVSPDAQYF
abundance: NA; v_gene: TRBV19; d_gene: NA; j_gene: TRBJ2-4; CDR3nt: TGTGCCAGTAGTCCCCGCGGGCGGGACGGAAACATTCAGTACTTC; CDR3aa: CASSPRGRDGNIQYF
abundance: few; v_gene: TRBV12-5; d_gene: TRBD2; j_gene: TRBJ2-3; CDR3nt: TGTGCTAACAACCGGGTAGCGGGAGTGGCGTCGACAGATACGCAGTATTTT; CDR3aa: CANNRVAGVASTDTQYF
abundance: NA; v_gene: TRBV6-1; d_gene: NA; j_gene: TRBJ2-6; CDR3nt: NA; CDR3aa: CASTGIGVGSGANEQTF
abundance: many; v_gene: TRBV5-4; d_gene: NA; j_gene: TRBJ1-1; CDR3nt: TGTGCCAGCAGCTCCTATCGGAACACTGAAGCTTTCTTT; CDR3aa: CASSSYRNTEAFF
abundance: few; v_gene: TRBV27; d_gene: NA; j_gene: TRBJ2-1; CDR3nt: TGTGCCAGCAGTTTTTATCCCCTTCGGCAGGCAGAACAAGAGACCCAGTTCTTC; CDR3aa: CASSFYPLRQAEQETQFF
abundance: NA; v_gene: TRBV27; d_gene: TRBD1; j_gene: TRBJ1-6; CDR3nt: TGTGCCAGCAGACGAGACAGGGGACATAATTCACCCCTCCACTTT; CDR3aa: CASRRDRGHNSPLHF
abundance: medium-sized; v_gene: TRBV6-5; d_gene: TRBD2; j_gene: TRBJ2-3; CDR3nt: TGTGCCAGCGAAGGCGGGAGGTTCCATAAACGCACAGATACGCAGTATTTT; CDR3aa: CASEGGRFHKRTDTQYF
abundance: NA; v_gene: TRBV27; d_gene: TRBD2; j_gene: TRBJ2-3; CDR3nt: TGTGCCAGCAGTTCACGGCTAGCGGGAGCCAAAGATACGCAGTACTTT; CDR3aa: CASSSRLAGAKDTQYF
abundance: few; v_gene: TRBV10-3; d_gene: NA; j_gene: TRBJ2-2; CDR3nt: TGTGCCACCAACTACGGGGGAGAAACCGGGGAGCTGTTTTTT; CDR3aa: CATNYGGETGELFF
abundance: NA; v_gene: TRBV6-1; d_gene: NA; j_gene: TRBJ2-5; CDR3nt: TGTGCCAGCAGTGAGGGGCTTCTGAGCCTAGCCGAAGTTTCCCCGTACTTC; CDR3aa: CASSEGLLSLAEVSPYF